The 19 T cell receptor beta chains listed next were all sequenced from one sample in a study of blood T cell repertoires in COVID-19 (dated by TCRdb to the early 2020s). Libraries were built with the immunoSEQ multiplex PCR assay. As stored in TCRdb, this immuneACCESS dataset retains in-frame rearrangements with V and J assigned. A fraction of the clones does not appear; measured against another copy, unresolved V genes explain less than half of the discrepancy, and the remainder lacks a known reason. This sample is represented by 29,000 or so clones; approximately 81% of them were singletons. 8% to 10% of the sample belongs to the ten largest clones. What was sequenced was peripheral blood. Receptors originate from a man at least 80 years old with active COVID-19.

The rearrangement links TRBV5-1 to TRBJ1-3; no reliable D call. V lost 4 bases and J lost 4, with 15 bases in between. The CDR3 sequence is 15 residues long. CDR1 is SGHRS, CDR2 YFSETQ, per germline. The CDR3 DNA is TGCGCCAGCAGCCCCACCGGGAGAAGGGGAAACACCATATATTTT. Translation gives CASSPTGRRGNTIYF.

The V and J genes are TRBV5-6 and TRBJ1-1; tentative D call: TRBD1 (6 bases). V lost 4 bases and J lost 1, with 11 bases in between. The length of the CDR3 is 14 residues. The germline V gene encodes CDR1 SGHDT and CDR2 YYEEEE. In DNA, the CDR3 is TGTGCCAGCAGCCTGGGACAAGCGAACACTGAAGCTTTCTTT. Protein sequence: CASSLGQANTEAFF.

V usage is TRBV7-6 and J usage is TRBJ2-5; D is possibly TRBD1 (6 bases). Germline CDR1 reads SGHVS; CDR2 reads FNYEAQ. Trimming removed 1 base from V and 5 bases from J, with 14 bases in between. This CDR3 has 15 amino acids. The CDR3 DNA is TGTGCCAGCAGCTTAGAGCAGGGGAGTAGGGAGACCCAGTACTTC. Amino acid sequence: CASSLEQGSRETQYF.

This chain joins TRBV19 and TRBJ1-1; 12 nucleotides line up with TRBD1. This CDR3 has 16 amino acids. Germline V gene data show CDR1 as LNHDA and CDR2 as SQIVND (reference sequence). After removal of 6 bases from V and 1 base from J, the junction contained 6 bases not matched to a gene. In DNA form, the CDR3 reads TGTGCCAGTAGGGGGGACAGGGGGCGAGGGAACACTGAAGCTTTCTTT. This codes for CASRGDRGRGNTEAFF.

The gene calls are TRBV6-1 and TRBJ1-1; TRBD1 aligns across 11 bases. This CDR3 contains 13 residues. The junction had 1 base not matched to a gene; V was cut back by 3 bases and J by 7 bases. Germline V gene sequence: CDR1 MNHNS, CDR2 SASEGT. The CDR3: CASSEGQGVEAFF. For the CDR3, the DNA is TGTGCCAGCAGTGAGGGACAGGGGGTTGAAGCTTTCTTT.

The chain carries TRBV2 and TRBJ2-7, with 7 bases lining up with TRBD1. Per the germline V gene, CDR1 is SNHLY and CDR2 is FYNNEI. The CDR3 runs 16 residues. With V trimmed by 4 bases and J by 6 bases, 15 bases remained unmatched. This CDR3 is CASSGPLGQGVSEQYF. The DNA for the CDR3 is TGTGCCAGCAGTGGTCCCCTTGGGCAGGGGGTCAGCGAGCAGTACTTC.

The V gene is TRBV12-5, the J gene TRBJ1-6; unclear D gene. Trimming took off 2 bases at V and 10 bases at J, with 12 bases between the two ends. From germline, CDR1 is LGHNT and CDR2 FRNRAP. The CDR3 length is 14 residues. The CDR3 reads CASGLRGIESPLHF. In DNA, the CDR3 is TGTGCTAGTGGTTTGAGAGGGATTGAATCACCCCTCCACTTT.

The rearrangement uses TRBV19 and TRBJ1-3, with TRBD1 matching 7 bases. Germline loops: CDR1 LNHDA, CDR2 SQIVND (reference sequence). V was pared by 5 bases and J by 4 bases, with 2 bases of the junction left unmatched. The CDR3 is 13 amino acids. The CDR3 protein is CASSAQGGNTIYF. The CDR3 DNA follows: TGTGCCAGTAGTGCACAGGGGGGAAACACCATATATTTT. Variable domain in full (rest from reference TRBV19 and TRBJ1-3): DGGITQSPKYLFRKEGQNVTLSCEQNLNHDAMYWYRQDPGQGLRLIYYSQIVNDFQKGDIAEGYSVSREKKESFPLTVTSAQKNPTAFYLCASSAQGGNTIYFGEGSWLTVV.

The V gene is TRBV10-1, the J gene TRBJ2-7; perhaps TRBD1 as D (6 bases). The V end lost 4 bases, the J end lost 5 bases, and 12 bases lay between the germline ends. The CDR3 runs 13 residues. Per the germline V gene, CDR1 is WNHNN and CDR2 is SYGVQD (reference sequence). The CDR3 protein is CASSGQENHEQYF. In DNA form, the CDR3 reads TGCGCCAGCAGTGGACAGGAGAATCACGAGCAGTACTTC.

V and J are TRBV5-1 and TRBJ1-4; D is undetermined. Germline V gene lookup returns CDR1 SGHRS and CDR2 YFSETQ. Between the trimmed V and J ends, which lost 6 bases and 5 bases, there was a span of 17 bases. This CDR3 comprises 15 residues. The CDR3 reads CASTQTGSQNEKLFF. DNA for the CDR3: TGCGCCAGCACCCAAACCGGGAGCCAAAATGAAAAACTGTTTTTT.

This clone was detected once. The J gene is TRBJ1-1, the V gene TRBV7-9, with 8 nucleotides matching TRBD1. Per the germline V gene, CDR1 is SEHNR and CDR2 is FQNEAQ (reference sequence). J lost 4 bases, V lost 5 bases, and 6 bases had no gene match. The CDR3 sequence is 14 residues long. In DNA, the CDR3 is TGTGCCAGCAGCCCCAGGGGGCGCGTCACTGAAGCTTTCTTT. Amino acid sequence: CASSPRGRVTEAFF.

The J gene is TRBJ1-5, the V gene TRBV6-6; weak D call: TRBD1 (5 bases). Trimming pared 6 bases from V and 4 bases from J, leaving 7 bases between. The germline gives CDR1 MNHNY, CDR2 SVGAGI (reference sequence). This CDR3 is built from 12 residues. CDR3 sequence (DNA): TGTGCCAGCAGGGGGGGGAATCAGCCCCAGCATTTT. This gives the protein CASRGGNQPQHF.

The rearrangement links TRBV5-1 to TRBJ1-4; no reliable D call. Germline CDR1 is SGHRS and CDR2 is YFSETQ. The CDR3 has 15 amino acids. The V end was cut by 0 bases, the J end by 5 bases, with 11 bases between. CDR3 sequence: CASSLDGRLNEKLFF. CDR3 bases: TGCGCCAGCAGCTTGGACGGCAGACTGAATGAAAAACTGTTTTTT.

The chain recombines TRBV5-1 with TRBJ2-1, with TRBD2 matching 15 bases. The ends lost 4 bases at V and 7 bases at J; junction bases unmatched: 12. CDR1 and CDR2 from the germline V gene are SGHRS and YFSETQ. The CDR3 is 18 amino acids. CDR3 coding DNA: TGCGCCAGCAGCCCGGGACTAGCGGGGGGCCCGCCTTCTAATGAGCAGTTCTTC. Protein product: CASSPGLAGGPPSNEQFF. Supplemented by reference TRBV5-1 and TRBJ2-1, the full variable domain reads KAGVTQTPRYLIKTRGQQVTLSCSPISGHRSVSWYQQTPGQGLQFLFEYFSETQRNKGNFPGRFSGRQFSNSRSEMNVSTLELGDSALYLCASSPGLAGGPPSNEQFFGPGTRLTVL.

V and J are TRBV3-1 (or the pseudogene TRBV3-2) and TRBJ1-6, with TRBD1 as a possible D gene (5 bases). This CDR3 is built from 16 residues. V was cut by 4 bases and J by 3 bases, with 13 bases left in between. Germline CDR1 LGHDT, CDR2 YNNKEL (reference sequence). CDR3 region: CASSLGGTVYNSPLHF. The CDR3 DNA sequence: TGTGCCAGCAGCCTGGGAGGGACGGTCTATAATTCACCCCTCCACTTT.

The V and J genes are TRBV5-6 and TRBJ1-6; TRBD1 matches at 10 bases. Germline-derived CDR1 and CDR2 are SGHDT and YYEEEE. The junction had 6 bases not matched to a gene; V was cut back by 3 bases and J by 6 bases. There are 16 residues in the CDR3. The CDR3 protein is CASSSWGQGLNSPLHF. As DNA, the CDR3 is TGTGCCAGCAGCTCTTGGGGACAGGGGCTTAATTCACCCCTCCACTTT.

This clone has only one observation. The CDR3 nucleotides read TGTGCCAGCAGTGACCAAGGGGCCTATCAGCCCCAGCATTTT. This encodes CASSDQGAYQPQHF. This chain uses TRBV6-1 with TRBJ1-5; D possibly corresponds to TRBD1 (5 bases). The CDR3 spans 14 residues. The germline V gene has CDR1 MNHNS and CDR2 SASEGT. V was pared by 3 bases and J by 5 bases, with 11 bases between.

The chain employs TRBV27 and TRBJ2-7; D is perhaps TRBD1 (5 bases). V was cut by 2 bases and J by 1 base, with 12 bases left in between. Germline CDR1 and CDR2: MNHEY and SMNVEV (reference sequence). There are 15 residues in the CDR3. Here the CDR3 DNA reads TGTGCCAGCAGTTTAAGTGGGGCCACATCCTACGAGCAGTACTTC. Protein product: CASSLSGATSYEQYF.

The V gene is TRBV5-1, the J gene TRBJ2-2, with TRBD2 as a possible D gene (5 bases). This CDR3 is 13 amino acids long. Germline V lookup: CDR1 SGHRS, CDR2 YFSETQ. V was pared by 4 bases and J by 7 bases, with 11 bases between. In DNA form, the CDR3 reads TGCGCCAGCAGCGACTACACGGGCGGGGAGCTGTTTTTT. The encoded protein is CASSDYTGGELFF.